What follows is one T cell receptor beta chain and its context. Molecular barcoding with unique molecular identifiers was used for the TCRbeta library. TCRdb re-called the PCR reads with MiXCR, one entry per CDR3 protein. The table has fewer than 750,000 distinct CDR3 sequences, roughly 27% seen once. These data are taken from a study of T-cell reconstitution after alpha-beta-depleted transplantation in children. Germline CDR1 and CDR2: MNHEY and SVGEGT. V was cut by 6 bases and J by 2 bases, with 10 bases left in between. This CDR3 has 14 amino acids. This clonotype was obtained from a boy under two years old with Wiskott-Aldrich syndrome, due to receive a stem cell transplant. Sequenced here: PBMCs, sampled before TCRalphabeta/CD19-depleted stem cell transplant. This chain links TRBV6-2 or TRBV6-3 with TRBJ2-2; D uncertain. The chain's CDR3 is CASSRRVNTGELFF. For the CDR3, the DNA is TGTGCCAGCAGCCGACGAGTCAACACCGGGGAGCTGTTTTTT.